These T cell receptor beta chains were read from a single sample in a study of blood T cells in healthy people across ages. TCRdb passed the 5' RACE reads through MiXCR, listing each CDR3 protein once. The sample contains 1.5 million to 2 million distinct CDR3 sequences, around 50% of which appear only once. Material: blood. Every receptor here comes from a woman aged 40 to 50 in good health. Each CDR3 is given with its conserved first and last residue. A D gene is named only where the DNA matches it firmly. Part of the rows lack a size; the others show once, few, many or a class for expanded clones.

j_call clone_size d_call v_call cdr3_nt cdr3_aa
TRBJ2-1 - - TRBV20-1 TGCAGTGCTAGAGACGGGGAGTTCAATGAGCAGTTCTTC CSARDGEFNEQFF
TRBJ2-1 few - TRBV6-2/TRBV6-3 TGTGCCAGCAGCCTAGAGCGCGCGGTGGGCAATGAGCAGTTCTTC CASSLERAVGNEQFF
TRBJ2-3 - TRBD1 TRBV12-3/TRBV12-4 TGTGCCAGCAGGAGACAGGGTCTCGGCACAGATACGCAGTATTTT CASRRQGLGTDTQYF
TRBJ2-7 many - TRBV25-1 TGTGCCAGCAGTGATGGTAGGGGCGTTCCAGACGAGCAGTACTTC CASSDGRGVPDEQYF
TRBJ2-5 few - TRBV7-2 TGTGCCAGCAGCTTAGTCCCTAGCGAAGAGACCCAGTACTTC CASSLVPSEETQYF
TRBJ2-5 - - TRBV11-2 TGTGCCAGCAGCCCCCCGGTTTTCCAGGCCCAGTACTTC CASSPPVFQAQYF
TRBJ1-5 few - TRBV7-2 TGTGCCAGCAGCCGTCTTAGCAATCAGCCCCAGCATTTT CASSRLSNQPQHF
TRBJ2-1 - TRBD1 TRBV7-2 TGTGCCAGCAGCCAGTCCGGGACAGCTAATGAGCAGTTCTTC CASSQSGTANEQFF
TRBJ1-4 few - TRBV4-1 TGCGCCAGCAGCCAAGTCGAAACAACTAATGAAAAACTGTTTTTT CASSQVETTNEKLFF
TRBJ2-4 few TRBD2 TRBV28 TGTGCCAGCAGTGCTATAGCGGGGGGTCCCTCTAAAAACATTCAGTACTTC CASSAIAGGPSKNIQYF
TRBJ2-7 few TRBD1 TRBV20-1 TGCAGTGCAATCCCCGGGACAGGGCCCGACGAGCAGTACTTC CSAIPGTGPDEQYF
TRBJ2-3 - TRBD1 TRBV11-3 TGTGCCAGCAGCCAGAAGGGACAGGGGTCCCCGCAGTATTTT CASSQKGQGSPQYF
TRBJ2-7 - - TRBV20-1 TGCAGTGCCCCCGGCAGGGTAGGAATAAACGAGCAGTACTTC CSAPGRVGINEQYF
TRBJ1-6 - - TRBV12-3/TRBV12-4 TGTGCCAGCTCCTGGGACGGTTGTATTGGGTCACCCCTCCACTTT CASSWDGCIGSPLHF
TRBJ1-5 once - TRBV24-1 TGTGCCACCAGTGAGGCGGCCGGGGGTGGGATCCATCAGCCCCAGCATTTT CATSEAAGGGIHQPQHF
TRBJ2-1 - TRBD1 TRBV20-1 TGCAGTGCTGGGGACAGGGGCGGGGGGTTCTTC CSAGDRGGGFF
TRBJ1-5 - - TRBV10-3 TGTGCCATCAGTAAATCGAGCGTTTCCAATCAGCCCCAGCATTTT CAISKSSVSNQPQHF
TRBJ2-1 - TRBD1 TRBV6-5 TGTGCCAGCATGGGACAGAATAACAATGAGCAGTTCTTC CASMGQNNNEQFF
TRBJ1-2 few TRBD1 TRBV7-9 TGTGCCAGCAGCTTAGCGGTGGACAGGGTCGATGGCTACACCTTC CASSLAVDRVDGYTF
TRBJ2-5 - TRBD2 TRBV6-2/TRBV6-3 TGTGCCAGCAGTCCGCACACGGGGACTAGCGGGGAGACCCAGTACTTC CASSPHTGTSGETQYF
TRBJ2-7 - - TRBV20-1 TGCAGTGCTGGGTCGGGCCAATCCTACGAGCAGTACTTC CSAGSGQSYEQYF
TRBJ1-1 - - TRBV6-2/TRBV6-3 TGTGCCAGCTTCCCTTCAGAGATTTTAACTGAAGCTTTCTTT CASFPSEILTEAFF
TRBJ2-3 - - TRBV7-9 TGTGCCAGCAGCCATGACAGCGCAGATACGCAGTATTTT CASSHDSADTQYF
TRBJ2-3 - TRBD1 TRBV12-3/TRBV12-4 TGTGCCAGCAGTGAGGGACAGCTAATTAGTACGGATACGCAGTATTTT CASSEGQLISTDTQYF
TRBJ1-2 few - TRBV7-9 TGTGCCAGCAGCTTAGCGCCCACAGGGACTAACTATGGCTACACCTTC CASSLAPTGTNYGYTF
TRBJ2-1 - - TRBV5-1 TGCGCCAGCAGCACCGGAGGACTTAGAGAGTACAATGAGCAGTTCTTC CASSTGGLREYNEQFF
TRBJ2-1 - TRBD2 TRBV12-3/TRBV12-4 TGTGCCGGCAGTCCGCCGGGGGGGGCCTACAATGAGCAGTTCTTC CAGSPPGGAYNEQFF
TRBJ1-4 - TRBD1 TRBV4-3 TGCGCCAGCAGCCAACCGACGGGAGGGGGCGCGACAACTAATGAAAAACTGTTTTTT CASSQPTGGGATTNEKLFF
TRBJ2-5 many TRBD2 TRBV4-3 TGCGCCAGCAGCCAAGGACTAGCGGTGCAAGAGACCCAGTACTTC CASSQGLAVQETQYF
TRBJ2-3 - - TRBV7-2 TGTGCCAGCTCTCGACGGTGGGAGAGCACAGATACGCAGTATTTT CASSRRWESTDTQYF
TRBJ2-1 once TRBD2 TRBV13 TGTGCCAGCAGCTCAGGAGCGGGGGGTTACAATGAGCAGTTCTTC CASSSGAGGYNEQFF
TRBJ2-3 - TRBD2 TRBV28 TGTGCCAGCAGTTTATCAGTAGCGGGGGGGGCTGATACGCAGTATTTT CASSLSVAGGADTQYF
TRBJ1-6 few - TRBV20-1 TGCAGTGCCCGCCGGGGGTCACCCCTCCACTTT CSARRGSPLHF
TRBJ1-4 - - TRBV4-3 TGCGCCAGCAGCCAAGGGTTTTTAGGTAATGAAAAACTGTTTTTT CASSQGFLGNEKLFF
TRBJ2-3 - - TRBV28 TGTGCCGGCCTTGGACAGACAGATACGCAGTATTTT CAGLGQTDTQYF
TRBJ2-5 - - TRBV25-1 TGTGCCAGCAAACCGAAGGGGTCCCAAGAGACCCAGTACTTC CASKPKGSQETQYF
TRBJ2-5 many - TRBV9 TGTGCCAGCAGCGTAGCTGAGGGCCAAGAGACCCAGTACTTC CASSVAEGQETQYF
TRBJ2-3 - TRBD2 TRBV20-1 TGCAGTGCCAAATATAGCGGGGGTGCTAGCACAGATACGCAGTATTTT CSAKYSGGASTDTQYF
TRBJ1-2 few - TRBV7-2 TGTGCCAGCAGCTTATTAGTACCCGTTGAACACACCTTC CASSLLVPVEHTF
TRBJ2-7 - TRBD2 TRBV5-6 TGTGCCAGCAGCAATCCGGGACTAGGGGGATACGAGCAGTACTTC CASSNPGLGGYEQYF
TRBJ1-4 - - TRBV20-1 TGCAGTGCCCCCAGAGAGCACTCCACGGGAAAACTGTTTTTT CSAPREHSTGKLFF
TRBJ2-4 - - TRBV7-2 TGTGCCAGCAGCTCGAGGCGTCTTGGCATTCAGTACTTC CASSSRRLGIQYF
TRBJ1-2 - - TRBV18 TGTGCCAGCTCACCAAGAATAGAGGATTTCTTCTACACCTTC CASSPRIEDFFYTF
TRBJ2-3 - TRBD1 TRBV29-1 TGCAGCGTAATACGGGACAGGGGGCAGTATTTT CSVIRDRGQYF
TRBJ2-5 - - TRBV20-1 TGCAGTGCTAGTCAAGGGGGGGTATGGGAGACCCAGTACTTC CSASQGGVWETQYF
TRBJ2-3 - - TRBV7-2 TGTGCCAGCAGCGTGGTCGGGGTTGCTACGCAGTATTTT CASSVVGVATQYF
TRBJ1-5 - - TRBV6-2/TRBV6-3 TGTGCCAGCAGTTACGCGGGACAGCCCCAGCATTTT CASSYAGQPQHF
TRBJ2-5 - TRBD2 TRBV20-1 TGCAGTGCCCCCCTCTTCGGGGGGGTGCAAGAGACCCAGTACTTC CSAPLFGGVQETQYF
TRBJ2-1 - TRBD1 TRBV7-2 TGTGCCAGCAGCTTAGCGCCACAGGGGGTCAATGAGCAGTTCTTC CASSLAPQGVNEQFF
TRBJ1-1 - - TRBV6-5 TGTGCCAGCAGCCAAAGACCAAACGCTGGGACCACTGAAGCTTTCTTT CASSQRPNAGTTEAFF
TRBJ2-7 - TRBD2 TRBV4-1 TGCGCCAGCAGCCAAGACCTAGCGGGACTTTTCTCCTACGAGCAGTACTTC CASSQDLAGLFSYEQYF
TRBJ2-7 few TRBD1 TRBV28 TGTGCCAGCAGTATCACAGGGGGTCTAAGCTCCTACGAGCAGTACTTC CASSITGGLSSYEQYF
TRBJ2-5 few TRBD1 TRBV7-9 TGTGCCAGCAGCGCCGGACAGGGGATGCAGACCCAGTACTTC CASSAGQGMQTQYF
TRBJ2-1 - TRBD2 TRBV5-5 TGTGCCAGCAGCCTGGATGCGGGGGGGCCAGGTAATGAGCAGTTCTTC CASSLDAGGPGNEQFF
TRBJ2-1 few - TRBV5-5 TGTGCCAGCAGCTTGGACGGGGGAAGCTCCTACAATGAGCAGTTCTTC CASSLDGGSSYNEQFF
TRBJ1-2 - - TRBV5-1 TGCGCCAGCAGTCAGACAGAAAACAACTATGGCTACACCTTC CASSQTENNYGYTF
TRBJ2-1 few - TRBV4-3 TGCGCCAGCAGCCAAGCCCCAGGGGAGGTCCGCAATGAGCAGTTCTTC CASSQAPGEVRNEQFF
TRBJ2-1 - TRBD2 TRBV5-1 TGCGCCAGCAGCTTCCCAACGGGGGGGCAGGTGAATGAGCAGTTCTTC CASSFPTGGQVNEQFF
TRBJ2-3 few - TRBV6-2/TRBV6-3 TGTGCCACCGCACCAGTCGGTGATACGCAGTATTTT CATAPVGDTQYF